This T cell receptor beta chain is from a study of shared clonotypes between healthy human individuals. Assay execution took place at the deep level. As processed by the authors: ImmunoSEQ output held junction-only sequences without quality scores, so filtering differed. Assay: immunoSEQ multiplex PCR; the TCRdb copy retains only in-frame clones and omits some. V, J and clone size derive from that table, while D and trimming were established from the DNA sequence. Among about 2.3 million clones listed, over 85% were seen once. Healthy adults negative for HIV, lacking recent acute infections or vaccinations, served as donors. Germline V CDR1 and CDR2: LNHDA, SQIVND (reference sequence). V lost 6 bases, J lost 2 bases, and 17 bases lay in between. The CDR3 loop spans 15 amino acids.

The receptor comes from a young man in good health. Some clones in this sample may be carry-over from other donors' samples. The rearrangement uses TRBV19 and TRBJ2-7; the D call may be TRBD1 or TRBD2 (7 bases each). The sample taken for sequencing was naive CD4+ T cells from PBMCs. Indicated subset: CD45RA+ positively selected. CDR3 in amino acids: CASSGWEGATYEQYF. Here the CDR3 DNA reads TGTGCCAGTAGCGGATGGGAGGGGGCGACCTACGAGCAGTACTTC.